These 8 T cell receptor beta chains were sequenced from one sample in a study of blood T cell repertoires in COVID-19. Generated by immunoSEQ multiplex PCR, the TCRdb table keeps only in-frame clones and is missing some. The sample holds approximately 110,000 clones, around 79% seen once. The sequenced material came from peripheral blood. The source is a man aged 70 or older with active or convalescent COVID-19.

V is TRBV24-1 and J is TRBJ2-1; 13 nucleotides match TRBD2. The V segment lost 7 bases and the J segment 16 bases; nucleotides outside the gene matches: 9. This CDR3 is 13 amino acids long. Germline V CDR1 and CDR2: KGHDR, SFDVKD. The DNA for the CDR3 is TGTGCCACCAGCGGGGGACTAGCGGGGACGTTTTTCTTC. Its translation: CATSGGLAGTFFF.

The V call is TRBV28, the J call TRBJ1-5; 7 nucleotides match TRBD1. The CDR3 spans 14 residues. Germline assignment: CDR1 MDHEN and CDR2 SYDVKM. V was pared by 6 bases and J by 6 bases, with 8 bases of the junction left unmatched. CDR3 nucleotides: TGTGCCAGCAGACAACAGGGGAAAGTTCAGCCCCAGCATTTT. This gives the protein CASRQQGKVQPQHF.

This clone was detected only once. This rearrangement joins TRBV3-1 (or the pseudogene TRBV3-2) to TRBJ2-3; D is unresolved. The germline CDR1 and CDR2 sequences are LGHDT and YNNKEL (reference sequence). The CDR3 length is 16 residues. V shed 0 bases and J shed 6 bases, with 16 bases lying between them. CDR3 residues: CASSQESSYRWDTQYF. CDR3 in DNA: TGTGCCAGCAGCCAAGAGTCGAGCTATCGGTGGGATACGCAGTATTTT.

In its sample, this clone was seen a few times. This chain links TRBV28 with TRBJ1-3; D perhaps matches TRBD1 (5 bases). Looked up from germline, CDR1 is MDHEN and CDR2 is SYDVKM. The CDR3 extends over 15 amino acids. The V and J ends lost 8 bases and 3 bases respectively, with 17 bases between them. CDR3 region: CASRTGSPLGNTIYF. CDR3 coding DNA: TGTGCCAGCCGCACAGGATCACCTCTTGGAAACACCATATATTTT.

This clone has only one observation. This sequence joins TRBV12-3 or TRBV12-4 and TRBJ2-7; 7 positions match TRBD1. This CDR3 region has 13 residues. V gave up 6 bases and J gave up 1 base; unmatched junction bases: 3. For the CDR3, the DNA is TGTGCCAGCAGCAAGGGACAGTCCTACGAGCAGTACTTC. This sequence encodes CASSKGQSYEQYF.

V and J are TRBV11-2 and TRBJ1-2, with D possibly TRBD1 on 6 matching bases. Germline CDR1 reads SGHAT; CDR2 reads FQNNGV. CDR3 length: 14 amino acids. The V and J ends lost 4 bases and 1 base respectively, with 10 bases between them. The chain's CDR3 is CASSSQGGNYGYTF. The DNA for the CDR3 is TGTGCCAGCAGCTCCCAAGGGGGTAACTATGGCTACACCTTC.

CDR3 coding DNA: TGTGCCACCAGCAGATCCGGGACTAGCCCCAATGAGCAGTTCTTC. The encoded protein is CATSRSGTSPNEQFF. V and J are TRBV15 and TRBJ2-1, with 9 bases identical to TRBD2. CDR3 length: 15 residues. J was trimmed by 6 bases and V by 2 bases; bases with no gene match: 5. Germline loops: CDR1 LNHNV, CDR2 YYDKDF (reference sequence).

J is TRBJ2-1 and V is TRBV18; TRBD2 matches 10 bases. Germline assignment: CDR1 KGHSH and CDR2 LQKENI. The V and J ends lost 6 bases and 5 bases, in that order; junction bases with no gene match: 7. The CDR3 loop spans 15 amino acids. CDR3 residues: CASSPLAGADNEQFF. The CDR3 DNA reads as TGTGCCAGCTCCCCGCTAGCGGGAGCTGACAATGAGCAGTTCTTC.